This TCR beta chain came from a study of Graves' ophthalmopathy and Graves' hyperthyroidism. The sequenced template was RNA, covering the TCR beta CDR3 region. First-round RT-PCR relied on HTBI primers, and a second-round multiplex PCR came next. A single record per CDR3 protein comes from TCRdb applying MiXCR to the multiplex PCR reads. The sample holds more than 300,000 distinct CDR3 sequences, approximately 18% seen once. Study findings and constraints: The authors also found most expanded thyroid clonotypes above 0.001 frequency in blood.

This CDR3 is 16 amino acids long. CDR1 is SGHTA and CDR2 is FQGNSA in the germline V gene. Trimming removed 5 bases from V and 4 bases from J; junction bases left unmatched: 11. This clonotype was seen only a few times. Its antigen is undetermined. The authors defined stable hyperthyroidism as no ophthalmopathy within 18 months of follow-up. PBMCs came from less than 13 ml of fresh peripheral blood. The chain has TRBV7-2 and TRBJ2-3; 8 bases fit TRBD2. The sequencing input was peripheral blood. The receptor was derived from an adult woman with stable Graves' hyperthyroidism. CDR3 protein: CASSPYSGEAADTQYF. DNA of the CDR3: TGTGCCAGCAGCCCGTATAGCGGGGAGGCGGCAGATACGCAGTATTTT.